The 14 T cell receptor beta chains reported below all come from one sample, sequenced in a study of shared clonotypes between healthy human individuals (TCRdb year 2020). The library was obtained by the immunoSEQ multiplex PCR assay. TCRdb carries this immuneACCESS record with in-frame sequences only. Its versions omit some clonotypes, under half of them owing to an unresolved V gene in the studies checked, with the rest unexplained. For this sample there are roughly 2 million clones; approximately 94% appear just once. In total, the top ten clones hold 0.9% to 1.4% of the sample. CD8 naive samples were obtained by positive selection for CCR7 among CD45RO-negative cells, yielding a CD45RA+CCR7+ population from which TemRA cells were excluded. Material for sequencing was naive CD8+ T cells sorted from blood. Read against the paper, the sample's cell subset or site label means: CD45RA+CCR7+. The receptors here all came from a man younger than 35 in good health.

The table lists this clone with a count of one. The chain carries TRBV19 and TRBJ2-2; 13 nucleotides align to TRBD2. CDR3 size: 19 residues. Trimming removed 0 bases from V and 0 bases from J; junction bases left unmatched: 4. Germline assignment: CDR1 LNHDA and CDR2 SQIVND (reference sequence). CDR3 loop: CASSIDRTSGGTNTGELFF. CDR3 bases: TGTGCCAGTAGTATAGATCGGACTAGCGGGGGAACGAACACCGGGGAGCTGTTTTTT. The full variable domain, with the rest looked up from reference TRBV19 and TRBJ2-2, is DGGITQSPKYLFRKEGQNVTLSCEQNLNHDAMYWYRQDPGQGLRLIYYSQIVNDFQKGDIAEGYSVSREKKESFPLTVTSAQKNPTAFYLCASSIDRTSGGTNTGELFFGEGSRLTVL.

This sequence joins TRBV27 and TRBJ2-6; D is ambiguous. The V and J ends lost 8 bases and 4 bases respectively, with 12 bases between them. The CDR3 extends over 14 amino acids. Germline V gives CDR1 MNHEY, CDR2 SMNVEV (reference sequence). CDR3 coding DNA: TGTGCCAGCGCGGTGCTAGGGGGGGCCAACGTCCTGACTTTC. Protein product: CASAVLGGANVLTF.

The chain uses TRBV5-1 and TRBJ1-5; D might be TRBD1 (5 bases). In germline, CDR1 is SGHRS, CDR2 YFSETQ. Between the trimmed V and J ends, which lost 7 bases and 5 bases, there was a span of 13 bases. The CDR3 loop spans 13 amino acids. The CDR3 sequence: CASADSLDQPQHF. CDR3 coding DNA: TGCGCCAGCGCCGACAGCCTCGATCAGCCCCAGCATTTT.

This clone has a single count. V is TRBV9 and J is TRBJ1-2, with TRBD1 matching over 9 bases. Trimming at V came to 4 bases and at J to 4 bases, leaving 5 bases not matched to a gene. The CDR3 loop spans 14 amino acids. The germline V gene has CDR1 SGDLS and CDR2 YYNGEE. The CDR3 here is CASSLGQGPYGYTF. The CDR3 coding sequence is TGTGCCAGCAGCCTCGGACAGGGGCCCTATGGCTACACCTTC.

V usage is TRBV11-2 and J usage is TRBJ2-3; D gene ambiguous. Trimming shortened V by 5 bases and J by 2 bases, and 8 bases separated the two germline ends. The V gene's germline CDR1 is SGHAT and CDR2 FQNNGV. This CDR3 is 13 amino acids long. CDR3 residues: CASSPTVTDTQYF. For the CDR3, the DNA is TGTGCCAGCAGCCCGACTGTCACAGATACGCAGTATTTT.

This clone was found once. The CDR3 DNA sequence: TGTGCCAGCAGAACAGGGACCGAAGCTTTCTTT. Translation: CASRTGTEAFF. The rearrangement joins TRBV25-1 to TRBJ1-1; TRBD1 might be the D (6 bases). The CDR3 extends over 11 amino acids. Between the trimmed V and J ends, which lost 6 bases and 8 bases, there was a span of 10 bases. CDR1 and CDR2 (germline): MGHDK, SYGVNS.

The V call is TRBV9, the J call TRBJ1-2; TRBD1 matches at 7 bases. After removal of 2 bases from V and 4 bases from J, the junction contained 5 bases not matched to a gene. The length of the CDR3 is 14 residues. Germline V gene lookup returns CDR1 SGDLS and CDR2 YYNGEE. The CDR3 bases are TGTGCCAGCAGCGTCTCTGGGACAGCCTATGGCTACACCTTC. Translation gives CASSVSGTAYGYTF.

The chain is built from TRBV29-1 and TRBJ2-1, with TRBD2 identical over 8 bases. The CDR3 covers 21 residues. The V segment lost 1 base and the J segment 0 bases; nucleotides outside the gene matches: 20. Per the germline V gene, CDR1 is SQVTM and CDR2 is ANQGSEA. The chain's CDR3 is CSVEAPETLAVSMSSYNEQFF. The CDR3, as DNA: TGCAGCGTTGAAGCCCCAGAGACACTAGCGGTTAGCATGAGCTCCTACAATGAGCAGTTCTTC.

The V call is TRBV7-9, the J call TRBJ2-1; D gene unclear. V was cut by 2 bases and J by 5 bases, with 10 bases left in between. From germline, CDR1 is SEHNR and CDR2 FQNEAQ (reference sequence). CDR3 size: 14 residues. The CDR3 is CASSLILLDNEQFF. CDR3 sequence (DNA): TGTGCCAGCAGCTTAATCCTCCTCGACAATGAGCAGTTCTTC.

This clone was seen just once. The V call is TRBV19, the J call TRBJ2-7, with D unresolved. Per germline, CDR1 LNHDA and CDR2 SQIVND (reference sequence). Trimming took 10 bases from V and 0 from J, leaving 13 bases between them. The CDR3 extends over 13 amino acids. CDR3 sequence reads: CATKAGSSYEQYF. DNA of the CDR3: TGTGCCACCAAGGCAGGCAGCTCCTACGAGCAGTACTTC.

This rearrangement joins TRBV10-2 to TRBJ1-1; TRBD1 matches at 9 bases. The CDR3 is 13 amino acids. The trim removed 4 bases at V and 5 bases at J, leaving 2 bases unmatched. Germline CDR1 is WSHSY and CDR2 is SAAADI. The CDR3 reads CASSADRGTEAFF. The DNA of the CDR3 is TGCGCCAGCAGTGCTGACAGGGGGACTGAAGCTTTCTTT.

This chain joins TRBV11-2 and TRBJ2-2; the match to TRBD1 covers 9 bases. V gave up 7 bases and J gave up 1 base; unmatched junction bases: 13. CDR1 is SGHAT and CDR2 is FQNNGV in the germline V gene. CDR3 size: 18 residues. The CDR3 reads CASTPISDRGWNTGELFF. As DNA, the CDR3 is TGTGCCAGCACCCCTATATCGGACAGGGGTTGGAACACCGGGGAGCTGTTTTTT.

V and J are TRBV7-2 and TRBJ2-3; the D gene is possibly TRBD2 (6 bases). Trimming removed 7 bases from V and 0 bases from J, with 14 bases in between. The germline CDR1 and CDR2 sequences are SGHTA and FQGNSA. CDR3 length: 15 amino acids. This chain's CDR3 is CASNEPGESTDTQYF. The DNA of the CDR3 is TGTGCCAGCAACGAACCGGGGGAGAGCACAGATACGCAGTATTTT.

Comment on this clone: A single base separates this from a much larger clone, so it may be a read error. This specimen includes other DNA sequences encoding the same CDR3. The chain couples TRBV5-5 to TRBJ2-7, with D uncertain. CDR3 length: 13 residues. The germline gives CDR1 SGHKS, CDR2 YYEKEE (reference sequence). Deletions cut 0 bases from V and 0 bases from J, with 4 bases between. The CDR3 nucleotides are TGTGCCAGCAGCTTGGACATCTCCTACGAGCAGTACTTC. It translates to CASSLDISYEQYF. The full variable domain, completed using reference TRBV5-5 and TRBJ2-7, is DAGVTQSPTHLIKTRGQQVTLRCSPISGHKSVSWYQQVLGQGPQFIFQYYEKEERGRGNFPDRFSARQFPNYSSELNVNALLLGDSALYLCASSLDISYEQYFGPGTRLTVT.